A selection of T cell receptor beta chains follows, all from one sample in a study of post-analysis software for immune sequencing data. TCRdb fed the PCR reads into MiXCR, producing one record per CDR3 protein. The sample lists approximately 440,000 distinct CDR3 sequences; roughly 46% were seen once. Sequenced sample: blood. These receptors were taken from a girl under 18 with multiple sclerosis. The CDR3 runs from the conserved cysteine through the conserved F or W. The order of the fields is D gene, J gene, V gene, clone size, CDR3 protein, CDR3 DNA. D genes are given only for firm matches. The size entry is marked missing in some rows and otherwise reads once, few, many or a size class.

>NA|TRBJ2-5|TRBV15|once
CATSRVKNEQYF
TGTGCCACCAGCAGAGTGAAAAATGAGCAGTACTTC
>NA|TRBJ2-6|TRBV11-2|NA
CASSFPRQTGISGANVLTF
TGTGCCAGCAGCTTCCCTAGACAGACAGGCATCTCTGGGGCCAACGTCCTGACTTTC
>NA|TRBJ2-7|TRBV28|once
CASSPPPGLVYEQYF
TGTGCCAGCAGTCCCCCTCCGGGATTGGTCTACGAGCAGTACTTC
>NA|TRBJ2-7|TRBV28|NA
CASSLWGGAQYF
TGTGCCAGCAGTTTATGGGGGGGGGCCCAGTACTTC
>NA|TRBJ2-3|TRBV6-1|NA
CASSPSLRGTDTQYF
TGTGCCAGCAGTCCAAGCCTCAGGGGCACAGATACGCAGTATTTT
>NA|TRBJ2-4|TRBV6-6|NA
CASSYAFGAKPKNIQYF
TGTGCCAGCAGTTACGCGTTTGGGGCAAAACCCAAAAACATTCAGTACTTC
>NA|TRBJ1-4|TRBV20-1|NA
CSARDGGHSEKLFF
TGCAGTGCTAGAGATGGGGGGCATAGTGAAAAACTGTTTTTT
>NA|TRBJ2-7|TRBV7-6|few
CASSLGERGSPYEQYF
TGTGCCAGCAGCTTAGGGGAGCGCGGTTCCCCCTACGAGCAGTACTTC
>TRBD1|TRBJ2-7|TRBV25-1|NA
CASSEPTGTGGVKRYEQYF
TGTGCCAGCAGTGAGCCTACCGGGACAGGGGGCGTTAAGAGGTACGAGCAGTACTTC
>NA|TRBJ2-7|TRBV7-9|NA
CASQPGVFYEQYF
TGTGCCAGCCAGCCAGGGGTGTTTTACGAGCAGTACTTC
>NA|TRBJ2-5|TRBV5-1|NA
CASSLVPNRETQYF
TGCGCCAGCAGCTTGGTGCCTAATCGGGAGACCCAGTACTTC
>NA|TRBJ2-5|TRBV4-1|NA
CASSQALGGLGETQYF
TGCGCCAGCAGCCAGGCTTTGGGGGGGCTCGGCGAGACCCAGTACTTC
>TRBD2|TRBJ2-3|TRBV20-1|NA
CSARSGGSGSLDTQYF
TGCAGTGCTAGATCCGGTGGTAGCGGGAGCTTAGATACGCAGTATTTT
>NA|TRBJ1-5|TRBV6-5|NA
CASGTGYGSRPQHF
TGTGCCAGCGGTACAGGGTACGGATCTCGACCCCAGCATTTT
>TRBD2|TRBJ2-1|TRBV5-1|few
CASGRDSYNEQFF
TGCGCCAGCGGGAGGGACTCCTACAATGAGCAGTTCTTC
>TRBD2|TRBJ2-7|TRBV6-2/TRBV6-3|NA
CASRGGNRFGNEQYF
TGTGCCAGCAGGGGGGGGAACCGCTTTGGGAACGAGCAGTACTTC
>NA|TRBJ2-5|TRBV7-8|once
CASSQHPQETQYF
TGTGCCAGCAGCCAGCATCCTCAAGAGACCCAGTACTTC
>TRBD1|TRBJ2-6|TRBV4-1|NA
CASSRGQGAPGANVLTF
TGCGCCAGCAGCCGGGGACAGGGGGCCCCTGGGGCCAACGTCCTGACTTTC
>NA|TRBJ1-1|TRBV5-1|NA
CASSLGSQWDTEAFF
TGCGCCAGCAGCTTGGGGTCACAATGGGACACTGAAGCTTTCTTT
>TRBD2|TRBJ2-3|TRBV12-3/TRBV12-4|NA
CASRLAGVSDTQYF
TGTGCCAGCAGACTAGCGGGAGTATCAGATACGCAGTATTTT
>NA|TRBJ2-4|TRBV20-1|NA
CSASRGGTNIQYF
TGCAGTGCTAGTCGCGGAGGTACAAACATTCAGTACTTC
>NA|TRBJ1-2|TRBV18|NA
CASSPSNRPNYGYTF
TGTGCCAGCTCACCCTCGAACAGGCCAAACTATGGCTACACCTTC
>NA|TRBJ1-6|TRBV9|many
CASASGAGNSPLHF
TGTGCCAGCGCCTCGGGGGCGGGTAATTCACCCCTCCACTTT
>TRBD2|TRBJ2-3|TRBV15|few
CATSSRGSLGGDTQYF
TGTGCCACCAGCAGTCGCGGGAGTCTTGGGGGAGATACGCAGTATTTT
>NA|TRBJ2-3|TRBV10-3|few
CAISESTSGDTQYF
TGTGCCATCAGTGAGTCGACGAGTGGGGATACGCAGTATTTT
>NA|TRBJ2-7|TRBV29-1|NA
CSVELTGRSYEQYF
TGCAGCGTTGAACTGACAGGTCGCTCCTACGAGCAGTACTTC
>NA|TRBJ1-1|TRBV6-6|NA
CASSVEGTEAFF
TGTGCCAGCAGCGTAGAGGGCACTGAAGCTTTCTTT
>TRBD2|TRBJ2-7|TRBV4-1|NA
CASSQDFHGTSGFPYEQYF
TGCGCCAGCAGCCAAGATTTCCACGGGACTAGCGGGTTTCCCTACGAGCAGTACTTC
>NA|TRBJ2-6|TRBV7-3|NA
CASSVPGRSGANVLTF
TGTGCCAGCAGCGTCCCCGGCCGATCTGGGGCCAACGTCCTGACTTTC
>NA|TRBJ2-1|TRBV29-1|NA
CSVVLVELSSSYNEQFF
TGCAGCGTTGTACTAGTGGAACTGTCAAGCTCCTACAATGAGCAGTTCTTC
>TRBD2|TRBJ2-7|TRBV12-3/TRBV12-4|few
CASSLGTSGRYEQYF
TGTGCCAGCAGTTTGGGGACTAGCGGGAGATACGAGCAGTACTTC
>NA|TRBJ1-6|TRBV5-1|NA
CASSFGGSEPLHF
TGCGCCAGCAGCTTTGGAGGGTCGGAACCCCTCCACTTT
>NA|TRBJ2-3|TRBV7-2|few
CASSLALRPRTDTQYF
TGTGCCAGCAGCTTAGCCTTGAGGCCTCGCACAGATACGCAGTATTTT
>NA|TRBJ2-1|TRBV11-1|NA
CASSLDWPDNEQFF
TGTGCCAGCAGCTTAGACTGGCCCGACAATGAGCAGTTCTTC
>NA|TRBJ2-5|TRBV7-3|NA
CASSLKGGVQLQYF
TGTGCCAGCAGCTTAAAGGGGGGAGTACAGCTCCAGTACTTC
>TRBD2|TRBJ2-5|TRBV29-1|many
CSVWGGEGETQYF
TGCAGCGTTTGGGGGGGAGAGGGAGAGACCCAGTACTTC